The 30 T cell receptor beta chains presented below share a single source sample, sequenced in a study of blood T cell repertoires in COVID-19. Generated by immunoSEQ multiplex PCR, the TCRdb table keeps only in-frame clones and is missing some. The table lists around 150,000 clones, approximately 80% of them singletons. Material for sequencing was peripheral blood. All receptors come from a man between 60 and 75 years old with acute or convalescent COVID-19.

The rearrangement links TRBV6-2 or TRBV6-3 to TRBJ2-5; 10 bases are shared with TRBD2. With V trimmed by 4 bases and J by 4 bases, 12 bases remained unmatched. Per the germline V gene, CDR1 is MNHEY and CDR2 is SVGEGT. The CDR3 runs to 17 residues. CDR3 bases: TGTGCCAGCAGTTCCCGACGGGGAAGCGGGGGGGGAGAGACCCAGTACTTC. This codes for CASSSRRGSGGGETQYF.

The J gene is TRBJ1-1, the V gene TRBV11-2; 9 bases match TRBD1. V lost 5 bases to trimming and J lost 3 bases; unmatched junction nucleotides: 7. The CDR3 covers 15 residues. The germline CDR1 and CDR2 sequences are SGHAT and FQNNGV. The CDR3 DNA reads TGTGCCAGCAGCCCTAGGGACAGGGCGGACACTGAAGCTTTCTTT. Its protein product is CASSPRDRADTEAFF.

J is TRBJ2-3 and V is TRBV4-3; D gene ambiguous. The CDR3 loop spans 13 amino acids. Germline V gene data show CDR1 as LGHNA and CDR2 as YSLEER. Trimming removed 3 bases from V and 3 bases from J, with 7 bases in between. The CDR3 region is CASSHLITDTQYF. CDR3 sequence (DNA): TGCGCCAGCAGCCATTTAATTACAGATACGCAGTATTTT.

This sequence joins TRBV24-1 and TRBJ1-2; D is unclear. V lost 4 bases to trimming and J lost 4 bases, with 15 bases between them. Germline CDR1 is KGHDR and CDR2 is SFDVKD. There are 15 residues in the CDR3. The chain's CDR3 is CATSENERGIYGYTF. The CDR3 DNA reads TGTGCCACCAGTGAGAACGAACGGGGAATCTATGGCTACACCTTC.

This clone was detected only a few times. The chain uses TRBV5-1 and TRBJ2-3; TRBD1 might be the D (5 bases). Germline V CDR1 and CDR2: SGHRS, YFSETQ. The CDR3 contains 16 residues. Deletions cut 0 bases from V and 0 bases from J, with 11 bases between. The CDR3 protein is CASSLAAGASTDTQYF. CDR3 nucleotides: TGCGCCAGCAGCTTGGCCGCTGGGGCTAGCACAGATACGCAGTATTTT.

V usage is TRBV6-1 and J usage is TRBJ1-5, with D perhaps matching TRBD1 (5 bases). Trimming removed 1 base from V and 3 bases from J, with 13 bases in between. This CDR3 is 16 amino acids long. Germline loops: CDR1 MNHNS, CDR2 SASEGT. This CDR3 reads CASSEVQGSFNQPQHF. CDR3 DNA: TGTGCCAGCAGTGAAGTCCAGGGAAGTTTCAATCAGCCCCAGCATTTT.

The V gene is TRBV4-2, the J gene TRBJ1-6; D gene ambiguous. The ends were cut back, 4 bases at V and 7 bases at J, with 11 bases in the middle. The CDR3 is 14 residues long. Per germline, CDR1 LGHNA and CDR2 YNFKEQ. CDR3 DNA: TGTGCCAGCAGCCCTACAGCGGGAAATTCACCCCTCCACTTT. Protein: CASSPTAGNSPLHF.

Concerning this clone itself: Other DNA sequences in this sample translate to the same CDR3. V gene TRBV2 combines with J gene TRBJ2-2; TRBD2 is a possible D gene (6 bases). The CDR3 contains 16 residues. The germline V gene encodes CDR1 SNHLY and CDR2 FYNNEI. Trimming shortened V by 3 bases and J by 3 bases, and 14 bases separated the two germline ends. The CDR3 nucleotides are TGTGCCAGCAGTGAGCGGCAGGGAGGTGACACCGGGGAGCTGTTTTTT. Translation: CASSERQGGDTGELFF.

The chain employs TRBV30 and TRBJ1-5; 8 positions agree with TRBD1. Per the germline V gene, CDR1 is GTSNPN and CDR2 is SVGIG (reference sequence). The junction had 4 bases not matched to a gene; V was cut back by 0 bases and J by 6 bases. The CDR3 runs 14 residues. The CDR3 DNA follows: TGTGCCTGGAGTGTAACGACAGGGGCTCAGCCCCAGCATTTT. This encodes CAWSVTTGAQPQHF.

The chain combines TRBV6-1 with TRBJ1-1; the D gene is possibly TRBD1 (5 bases). V was shortened by 2 bases and J by 7 bases, with 17 bases between the two germline ends. There are 15 residues in the CDR3. Germline assignment: CDR1 MNHNS and CDR2 SASEGT. In DNA form, the CDR3 reads TGTGCCAGCAGTGAAATGGGGGGTGGAGACTATGAAGCTTTCTTT. Protein product: CASSEMGGGDYEAFF.

The V gene is TRBV13, the J gene TRBJ2-7; D not certain. In germline, CDR1 is PRHDT, CDR2 FYEKMQ (reference sequence). The V gene lost 4 bases and the J gene lost 0 bases, with 7 bases spanning the gap. CDR3 size: 13 residues. As DNA, the CDR3 is TGTGCCAGCAGCTCCTACAGCTCCTACGAGCAGTACTTC. Protein product: CASSSYSSYEQYF.

J is TRBJ2-1 and V is TRBV11-2; D is perhaps TRBD1 (5 bases). The CDR3 extends over 15 amino acids. CDR1 is SGHAT and CDR2 is FQNNGV in the germline V gene. With 1 base removed from V and 1 base from J, the gap between germline ends came to 8 bases. CDR3 nucleotides: TGTGCCAGCAGCTTAGCCCAGGGATCCTACAATGAGCAGTTCTTC. This encodes CASSLAQGSYNEQFF.

This chain links TRBV10-1 with TRBJ1-5; D not resolved. CDR3 size: 14 residues. V was trimmed by 9 bases and J by 5 bases, leaving 17 bases between them. CDR1 is WNHNN and CDR2 is SYGVQD in the germline V gene (reference sequence). Here the CDR3 DNA reads TGCGCCAGTCCAGAAAGAGGTCCGGATCAGCCCCAGCATTTT. Amino acid sequence: CASPERGPDQPQHF.

This clone was picked up one time. CDR3 bases: TGTGCCAGCAGTTTTCGAGACAGGGTCAAGTATTTT. This codes for CASSFRDRVKYF. V and J are TRBV28 and TRBJ2-3; TRBD1 agrees at 7 bases. Trimming at V came to 3 bases and at J to 13 bases, leaving 7 bases not matched to a gene. This CDR3 contains 12 residues. CDR1 and CDR2 (germline): MDHEN, SYDVKM.

The chain has TRBV11-3 and TRBJ2-3; D is perhaps TRBD1 (8 bases). Looked up from germline, CDR1 is SGHNT and CDR2 is YENEEA. Between the trimmed V and J ends, which lost 5 bases and 6 bases, there was a span of 21 bases. The length of the CDR3 is 16 residues. The CDR3 is CASSHAKDREGDTQYF. The DNA for the CDR3 is TGTGCCAGCAGCCACGCCAAGGACAGGGAGGGGGATACGCAGTATTTT. The variable domain in full, with the rest retrieved from reference TRBV11-3 and TRBJ2-3, is EAGVVQSPRYKIIEKKQPVAFWCNPISGHNTLYWYLQNLGQGPELLIRYENEEAVDDSQLPKDRFSAERLKGVDSTLKIQPAELGDSAVYLCASSHAKDREGDTQYFGPGTRLTVL.

The gene calls are TRBV4-1 and TRBJ2-7; 11 positions agree with TRBD1. J gave up 4 bases and V 0 bases, and 8 bases lay outside the gene matches. The germline V gene encodes CDR1 MGHRA and CDR2 YSYEKL. The CDR3 has 17 amino acids. The CDR3: CASSQELGTGGTYEQYF. In DNA, the CDR3 is TGCGCCAGCAGCCAAGAGCTCGGGACAGGGGGGACTTACGAGCAGTACTTC.

The chain carries TRBV5-1 and TRBJ2-7, with 7 bases identical to TRBD2. Germline V gene data show CDR1 as SGHRS and CDR2 as YFSETQ. The CDR3 length is 12 residues. V shed 2 bases, J shed 7 bases, and the junction held 3 bases outside the gene matches. Written as DNA, the CDR3 is TGCGCCAGCAGCTTTAGGGGAGGGGAGCAGTACTTC. Encoded protein: CASSFRGGEQYF.

The genes are TRBV6-5 and TRBJ2-1, with 9 bases matching TRBD1. The CDR3 loop spans 13 amino acids. Germline V CDR1 and CDR2: MNHEY, SVGAGI. V shed 5 bases, J shed 8 bases, and the junction held 4 bases outside the gene matches. CDR3 coding DNA: TGTGCCAGCAGTCACCGGGACAGGGATGAGCAGTTCTTC. Protein: CASSHRDRDEQFF.

The CDR3 sequence is CASTSGNTIYF. The CDR3 nucleotides read TGTGCCAGCACCAGTGGAAACACCATATATTTT. The chain is built from TRBV25-1 and TRBJ1-3; D gene uncertain. Germline CDR1 is MGHDK and CDR2 is SYGVNS. Trimming left V 7 bases short and J 3 bases short, with 4 bases between. The CDR3 runs to 11 residues.

The chain couples TRBV5-5 to TRBJ2-1, with 12 bases that match TRBD2. The CDR3 consists of 16 residues. CDR1 and CDR2 from the germline V gene are SGHKS and YYEKEE (reference sequence). V trimming: 0 bases; J trimming: 4 bases; junction bases outside the gene matches: 2. The CDR3 loop reads CASSLGTSGVYNEQFF. CDR3 nucleotides: TGTGCCAGCAGCTTGGGGACTAGCGGGGTTTACAATGAGCAGTTCTTC.

The chain carries TRBV11-2 and TRBJ1-4, with 10 bases fitting TRBD1. This CDR3 spans 13 amino acids. After removal of 5 bases from V and 10 bases from J, the junction contained 4 bases not matched to a gene. The V gene's germline CDR1 is SGHAT and CDR2 FQNNGV. The CDR3 coding sequence is TGTGCCAGCAGCCTCGGACAGGGGGGAAAACTGTTTTTT. Protein: CASSLGQGGKLFF. The variable domain in full, completed from reference TRBV11-2 and TRBJ1-4, reads EAGVAQSPRYKIIEKRQSVAFWCNPISGHATLYWYQQILGQGPKLLIQFQNNGVVDDSQLPKDRFSAERLKGVDSTLKIQPAKLEDSAVYLCASSLGQGGKLFFGSGTQLSVL.

This chain connects TRBV15 to TRBJ2-5; 9 bases are shared with TRBD1. Per germline, CDR1 LNHNV and CDR2 YYDKDF (reference sequence). The V segment lost 8 bases and the J segment 2 bases; nucleotides outside the gene matches: 9. CDR3 length: 15 amino acids. CDR3 loop: CATSTGQGTQETQYF. The CDR3 DNA reads as TGTGCCACCTCGACCGGACAGGGGACTCAAGAGACCCAGTACTTC.

V is TRBV5-6 and J is TRBJ2-7, with a possible D match to TRBD2 (6 bases). V was clipped by 0 bases and J by 0 bases, with 13 bases between them. This CDR3 is built from 16 residues. Germline values: CDR1 SGHDT, CDR2 YYEEEE. The CDR3 DNA reads TGTGCCAGCAGCTTGGTCGGGGGTGGCAGCTCCTACGAGCAGTACTTC. Its protein product is CASSLVGGGSSYEQYF. The full variable domain, its missing parts supplied by reference TRBV5-6 and TRBJ2-7, is DAGVTQSPTHLIKTRGQQVTLRCSPKSGHDTVSWYQQALGQGPQFIFQYYEEEERQRGNFPDRFSGHQFPNYSSELNVNALLLGDSALYLCASSLVGGGSSYEQYFGPGTRLTVT.

J is TRBJ1-2 and V is TRBV7-2; D may be TRBD1 (6 bases). Germline CDR1 reads SGHTA; CDR2 reads FQGNSA. The V end lost 7 bases, the J end lost 5 bases, and 14 bases lay between the germline ends. CDR3 length: 13 amino acids. CDR3 DNA sequence: TGTGCCAGCACCCGGGGGGCGGATTATGGCTACACCTTC. It codes for CASTRGADYGYTF.

The V and J genes are TRBV5-4 and TRBJ2-7, with TRBD2 matching over 12 bases. Germline values: CDR1 SGHNT, CDR2 YYREEE (reference sequence). The CDR3 sequence is 14 residues long. The V segment lost 4 bases and the J segment 6 bases; nucleotides outside the gene matches: 5. CDR3 DNA: TGTGCCAGCAGCCGTGGGACTAGCGGGTTCGAGCAGTACTTC. Translated, it gives CASSRGTSGFEQYF.

This clone was picked up a small number of times. This sample also contains other DNA sequences that code for the same CDR3. This chain joins TRBV12-3 or TRBV12-4 and TRBJ1-5; D is unclear. This CDR3 contains 13 residues. Between the trimmed V and J ends, which lost 5 bases and 5 bases, there was a span of 10 bases. The CDR3 is CASSLLRDQPQHF. The CDR3 DNA follows: TGTGCCAGCAGTCTCCTCCGGGATCAGCCCCAGCATTTT.

J is TRBJ1-6 and V is TRBV19, with TRBD1 matching over 7 bases. The CDR3 is made up of 15 amino acids. Trimming at V came to 3 bases and at J to 9 bases, leaving 8 bases not matched to a gene. Germline V gives CDR1 LNHDA, CDR2 SQIVND (reference sequence). The CDR3 DNA reads as TGTGCCAGTAGTATGCTCGGGACAGAACGTTCACCCCTCCACTTT. Amino acid sequence: CASSMLGTERSPLHF.

This chain joins TRBV14 and TRBJ2-4; maybe TRBD1 (5 bases). Germline V gene lookup returns CDR1 SGHDN and CDR2 FVKESK. The CDR3 length is 14 residues. V dropped 4 bases and J dropped 1 base, with 8 bases sitting between them. CDR3 region: CASSLQGAKNIQYF. The DNA for the CDR3 is TGTGCCAGCAGCCTTCAGGGCGCCAAAAACATTCAGTACTTC.

This chain connects TRBV29-1 to TRBJ1-1; possible D gene TRBD1, 6 bases. Trimming took off 7 bases at V and 6 bases at J, with 15 bases between the two ends. The CDR3 totals 12 residues. The germline V gene encodes CDR1 SQVTM and CDR2 ANQGSEA. CDR3 in amino acids: CSARGGEAEAFF. CDR3 bases: TGCAGCGCAAGAGGGGGGGAAGCTGAAGCTTTCTTT.

The CDR3 DNA sequence: TGTGCCAGCAGCGTAGGCCTTACAGGGTATGGCTACACCTTC. Amino acids: CASSVGLTGYGYTF. V gene TRBV9 combines with J gene TRBJ1-2, with D tentatively TRBD1 (6 bases). The germline V gene has CDR1 SGDLS and CDR2 YYNGEE. The CDR3 has 14 residues. V lost 0 bases, J lost 5 bases, and 11 bases lay in between.